These 31 T cell receptor beta chains were sequenced from one sample in a study of cytomegalovirus exposure and HLA in healthy donors (TCRdb year 2017). Libraries were made using the immunoSEQ multiplex PCR assay. The multiplex PCR relied on a mix of 60 forward primers for TCR Vbeta segments and 13 reverse primers for TCR Jbeta segments. Sourced from immuneACCESS, this table was stored by TCRdb with only in-frame sequences that have V and J called. A share of the clones is absent; for the studies checked, an unresolved V gene accounts for under half, and the remainder has no known explanation. The sample table records around 67,000 clones; about 70% of these occur just once. 22% of the sample is in the top ten clones. Sequencing was performed on PBMCs. These receptors all come from a woman between 25 and 40 years old in good health and CMV-seropositive.

This chain links TRBV6-5 with TRBJ1-1, with 8 bases that match TRBD1. From germline, CDR1 is MNHEY and CDR2 SVGAGI. V was clipped by 7 bases and J by 5 bases; unmatched bases: 3. The CDR3 extends over 12 amino acids. CDR3 residues: CASTTGGTEAFF. In DNA form, the CDR3 reads TGTGCCAGCACTACAGGGGGAACTGAAGCTTTCTTT.

This clone was seen only a few times. The genes are TRBV28 and TRBJ1-3; 8 bases fit TRBD1. Per the germline V gene, CDR1 is MDHEN and CDR2 is SYDVKM. Trimming removed 6 bases from V and 4 bases from J; junction bases left unmatched: 8. The CDR3 extends over 15 amino acids. The CDR3 nucleotides are TGTGCCAGCAGGCCGACAGGGGCGAACGGAAACACCATATATTTT. Amino acids: CASRPTGANGNTIYF.

The V call is TRBV7-8, the J call TRBJ2-5; 9 bases map to TRBD2. V was pared by 4 bases and J by 4 bases, with 13 bases of the junction left unmatched. The CDR3 is 17 amino acids. Germline V CDR1 and CDR2: SGHVS, FQNEAQ. The CDR3: CASSSGLAGRRVETQYF. CDR3 coding DNA: TGTGCCAGCAGCTCCGGGCTAGCGGGGCGACGCGTAGAGACCCAGTACTTC.

The genes are TRBV18 and TRBJ2-5; 11 nucleotides agree with TRBD2. CDR1 is KGHSH, CDR2 LQKENI, per germline. This CDR3 comprises 14 residues. V lost 2 bases to trimming and J lost 4 bases; unmatched junction nucleotides: 0. CDR3 bases: TGTGCCAGCTCACCAACTAGCGGGGGAGAGACCCAGTACTTC. Encoded protein: CASSPTSGGETQYF.

This clone was found a few times. The genes are TRBV7-9 and TRBJ2-7; tentative D call: TRBD1 (5 bases). The V end lost 1 base, the J end lost 6 bases, and 16 bases lay between the germline ends. The germline CDR1 and CDR2 sequences are SEHNR and FQNEAQ (reference sequence). The CDR3 has 15 residues. The CDR3 spells CASSLGRDWAFEQYF. In DNA, the CDR3 is TGTGCCAGCAGCTTAGGCAGGGATTGGGCATTCGAGCAGTACTTC.

J is TRBJ1-2 and V is TRBV15; D perhaps matches TRBD1 (5 bases). V lost 0 bases to trimming and J lost 5 bases, with 10 bases between them. The germline gives CDR1 LNHNV, CDR2 YYDKDF (reference sequence). The CDR3 contains 14 residues. The chain's CDR3 is CATSREAGYYGYTF. CDR3 bases: TGTGCCACCAGCAGAGAGGCAGGGTATTATGGCTACACCTTC.

This clone was seen more than once but under ten times. The chain links TRBV30 to TRBJ2-7; 11 nucleotides match TRBD2. Germline V gene lookup returns CDR1 GTSNPN and CDR2 SVGIG (reference sequence). The V segment lost 6 bases and the J segment 3 bases; nucleotides outside the gene matches: 4. There are 13 residues in the CDR3. The CDR3 is CACPSGRNYEQYF. CDR3 DNA: TGTGCCTGCCCTAGCGGGAGGAACTACGAGCAGTACTTC.

This clone has a handful of counts. The J gene is TRBJ2-1, the V gene TRBV9, with a possible D match to TRBD2 (6 bases). The CDR3 length is 16 residues. CDR1 SGDLS and CDR2 YYNGEE come from the germline V gene. The V gene lost 4 bases and the J gene lost 4 bases, with 18 bases spanning the gap. CDR3 nucleotides: TGTGCCAGCAGCTTACAAGCGGGTCGGGCTTACAATGAGCAGTTCTTC. It is translated as CASSLQAGRAYNEQFF.

CDR3 in DNA: TGTGCCAGCAGGAGAGTAGAGGGGGCCTTTGGCTACACCTTC. Its protein product is CASRRVEGAFGYTF. V gene TRBV2 combines with J gene TRBJ1-2; 7 bases are shared with TRBD1. The V gene end was trimmed by 6 bases and the J gene end by 7 bases; junction bases not matched to a gene: 11. Germline CDR1 is SNHLY and CDR2 is FYNNEI. CDR3 length: 14 amino acids.

V gene TRBV30 combines with J gene TRBJ2-5, with TRBD2 matching 8 bases. Germline lookup yields CDR1 GTSNPN and CDR2 SVGIG (reference sequence). This CDR3 has 13 amino acids. After removal of 6 bases from V and 5 bases from J, the junction contained 8 bases not matched to a gene. The CDR3 spells CACGGAGAETQYF. Written as DNA, the CDR3 is TGTGCCTGCGGCGGAGCGGGAGCTGAGACCCAGTACTTC.

The V call is TRBV4-3, the J call TRBJ2-3; no clear D. V dropped 1 base and J dropped 4 bases, with 12 bases sitting between them. CDR1 is LGHNA and CDR2 is YSLEER in the germline V gene. There are 15 residues in the CDR3. In DNA, the CDR3 is TGCGCCAGCAGCCAAGCCGCCGGTGGTGCAGATACGCAGTATTTT. Translated, it gives CASSQAAGGADTQYF.

V and J are TRBV18 and TRBJ2-5, with a tentative D call TRBD1 (5 bases). V lost 8 bases and J lost 4, with 14 bases in between. The CDR3 sequence is 13 residues long. Looked up from germline, CDR1 is KGHSH and CDR2 is LQKENI. The CDR3 loop reads CASGKGVTETQYF. DNA for the CDR3: TGTGCCAGCGGTAAAGGGGTCACAGAGACCCAGTACTTC.

V gene TRBV6-5 combines with J gene TRBJ1-1; tentatively, D is TRBD1 (5 bases). V was cut by 4 bases and J by 2 bases, with 11 bases left in between. Germline CDR1 reads MNHEY; CDR2 reads SVGAGI. CDR3 length: 14 residues. CDR3 DNA: TGTGCCAGCAGTTCCCCAGGGTATAACACTGAAGCTTTCTTT. Encoded protein: CASSSPGYNTEAFF.

The J gene is TRBJ2-3, the V gene TRBV5-1, with D unclear. The germline CDR1 and CDR2 sequences are SGHRS and YFSETQ. Trimming removed 0 bases at V and 2 bases at J, with 7 bases between. The CDR3 has 14 amino acids. CDR3 loop: CASSLGGYTDTQYF. DNA of the CDR3: TGCGCCAGCAGCTTGGGCGGTTACACAGATACGCAGTATTTT.

The V and J genes are TRBV7-2 and TRBJ2-1; 9 bases match TRBD2. Losses at the gene ends were 1 base for V and 8 bases for J; bases not matched to a gene: 12. The CDR3 sequence is 17 residues long. CDR1 is SGHTA and CDR2 is FQGNSA in the germline V gene. CDR3 in amino acids: CASSLGGRGRALDEQFF. In nucleotides, the CDR3 is TGTGCCAGCAGCTTAGGGGGCCGCGGGAGGGCCCTCGATGAGCAGTTCTTC. The full variable domain, rest sourced from reference TRBV7-2 and TRBJ2-1, is GAGVSQSPSNKVTEKGKDVELRCDPISGHTALYWYRQSLGQGLEFLIYFQGNSAPDKSGLPSDRFSAERTGGSVSTLTIQRTQQEDSAVYLCASSLGGRGRALDEQFFGPGTRLTVL.

The J gene is TRBJ2-2, the V gene TRBV18; D uncertain. The CDR3 consists of 12 residues. Per the germline V gene, CDR1 is KGHSH and CDR2 is LQKENI. V was pared by 2 bases and J by 5 bases, with 3 bases between. The CDR3 region has the DNA TGTGCCAGCTCACCAATAACCGGGGAGCTGTTTTTT. Its translation: CASSPITGELFF.

This clone was observed a few times. V and J are TRBV6-6 and TRBJ2-3, with 7 bases identical to TRBD2. This CDR3 has 14 residues. Germline V gives CDR1 MNHNY, CDR2 SVGAGI (reference sequence). The ends lost 8 bases at V and 1 base at J; junction bases unmatched: 6. DNA of the CDR3: TGTGCCAGCCGACTAGGGAGGGGCACAGATACGCAGTATTTT. Protein sequence: CASRLGRGTDTQYF.

The chain couples TRBV11-2 to TRBJ2-7; TRBD2 matches at 9 bases. After removal of 4 bases from V and 4 bases from J, the junction contained 5 bases not matched to a gene. The CDR3 contains 14 residues. Germline CDR1 and CDR2: SGHAT and FQNNGV. This CDR3 is CASSSLRGGYEQYF. In DNA form, the CDR3 reads TGTGCCAGCAGCTCGCTGCGGGGGGGATACGAGCAGTACTTC.

V is TRBV30 and J is TRBJ2-5; TRBD2 aligns across 7 bases. Per the germline V gene, CDR1 is GTSNPN and CDR2 is SVGIG (reference sequence). The trim removed 2 bases at V and 9 bases at J, leaving 9 bases unmatched. The CDR3 is made up of 13 amino acids. CDR3 loop: CAWSKGRETSQYF. CDR3 DNA: TGTGCCTGGAGTAAGGGGCGGGAGACGTCCCAGTACTTC.

DNA for the CDR3: TGTGCCAGTAGTATGGGAGGTGCTGAGGGCTACACCTTC. Protein product: CASSMGGAEGYTF. The gene calls are TRBV19 and TRBJ1-2; D is undetermined. V shed 3 bases and J shed 8 bases, with 13 bases lying between them. The CDR3 contains 13 residues. Germline CDR1 is LNHDA and CDR2 is SQIVND (reference sequence).

The chain has TRBV4-3 and TRBJ2-2; weak D call: TRBD1 (5 bases). V was clipped by 5 bases and J by 7 bases, with 17 bases between them. CDR3 length: 15 amino acids. CDR1 LGHNA and CDR2 YSLEER come from the germline V gene. CDR3 amino acids: CASSKIWGEVGELFF. The CDR3 bases are TGCGCCAGCAGCAAAATCTGGGGCGAAGTCGGGGAGCTGTTTTTT.

The chain couples TRBV30 to TRBJ1-2; 7 positions agree with TRBD1. The trim removed 5 bases at V and 7 bases at J, leaving 4 bases unmatched. Germline V gene lookup returns CDR1 GTSNPN and CDR2 SVGIG (reference sequence). The CDR3 runs to 11 residues. CDR3 coding DNA: TGTGCCTGGCTGCAGGGGGGTGGCTACACCTTC. This translates into CAWLQGGGYTF.

A single count supports this clone. The rearrangement joins TRBV7-8 to TRBJ2-1, with D tentatively TRBD1 (5 bases). CDR1 SGHVS and CDR2 FQNEAQ come from the germline V gene. CDR3 length: 15 residues. V was clipped by 3 bases and J by 6 bases, with 15 bases between them. In DNA form, the CDR3 reads TGTGCCAGCAGCTTCAGGGATAAAATACGCAATGAGCAGTTCTTC. Its translation: CASSFRDKIRNEQFF.

For the CDR3, the DNA is TGTGCCAGCAGTCACAGGGGCAAGAACACTGAAGCTTTCTTT. This sequence encodes CASSHRGKNTEAFF. V and J are TRBV2 and TRBJ1-1; 7 bases match TRBD1. The V segment lost 5 bases and the J segment 1 base; nucleotides outside the gene matches: 4. Germline loops: CDR1 SNHLY, CDR2 FYNNEI. CDR3 length: 14 amino acids.

The V and J genes are TRBV9 and TRBJ2-1, with TRBD1 identical over 9 bases. This CDR3 spans 15 amino acids. V lost 4 bases and J lost 9; bases outside the gene matches: 11. Germline V CDR1 and CDR2: SGDLS, YYNGEE. CDR3 protein: CASSPTGTGIVEQFF. CDR3 bases: TGTGCCAGCAGCCCTACAGGGACAGGGATAGTTGAGCAGTTCTTC.

The V gene is TRBV28, the J gene TRBJ1-5; 7 nucleotides match TRBD1. The V gene end was trimmed by 7 bases and the J gene end by 0 bases; junction bases not matched to a gene: 9. The CDR3 sequence is 16 residues long. Per the germline V gene, CDR1 is MDHEN and CDR2 is SYDVKM. The CDR3 sequence: CASTLLGTDSNQPQHF. CDR3 coding DNA: TGTGCCAGCACCCTCCTCGGGACAGATAGCAATCAGCCCCAGCATTTT. Complete variable domain (other parts from reference TRBV28 and TRBJ1-5): DVKVTQSSRYLVKRTGEKVFLECVQDMDHENMFWYRQDPGLGLRLIYFSYDVKMKEKGDIPEGYSVSREKKERFSLILESASTNQTSMYLCASTLLGTDSNQPQHFGDGTRLSIL.

This clone was seen a handful of times. The chain uses TRBV30 and TRBJ2-2, with D hard to call. The CDR3 has 13 residues. The V gene's germline CDR1 is GTSNPN and CDR2 SVGIG (reference sequence). Trimming took off 2 bases at V and 5 bases at J, with 9 bases between the two ends. CDR3 in DNA: TGTGCCTGGAGTCACTTCGGGACCGGGGAGCTGTTTTTT. It encodes CAWSHFGTGELFF.

The chain recombines TRBV27 with TRBJ1-4, with 7 bases matching TRBD1. This CDR3 has 13 residues. The germline gives CDR1 MNHEY, CDR2 SMNVEV (reference sequence). V was pared by 5 bases and J by 8 bases, with 5 bases of the junction left unmatched. The CDR3 spells CASSRTGTEKLFF. The CDR3 bases are TGTGCCAGCAGTCGGACAGGTACCGAAAAACTGTTTTTT. The entire variable domain, with the rest obtained from reference TRBV27 and TRBJ1-4, is as follows: EAQVTQNPRYLITVTGKKLTVTCSQNMNHEYMSWYRQDPGLGLRQIYYSMNVEVTDKGDVPEGYKVSRKEKRNFPLILESPSPNQTSLYFCASSRTGTEKLFFGSGTQLSVL.

The chain has TRBV5-1 and TRBJ1-4; 8 bases are a match to TRBD1. V was clipped by 2 bases and J by 12 bases; unmatched bases: 6. This CDR3 has 13 residues. Germline lookup yields CDR1 SGHRS and CDR2 YFSETQ. The chain's CDR3 is CASSLGQGQELFF. CDR3 DNA: TGCGCCAGCAGCTTAGGACAGGGACAGGAACTGTTTTTT.

This clone was detected only a few times. The genes are TRBV7-8 and TRBJ1-5, with a weak D call TRBD1 (5 bases). This CDR3 spans 17 amino acids. Germline values: CDR1 SGHVS, CDR2 FQNEAQ. V shed 1 base and J shed 2 bases, with 15 bases lying between them. The CDR3, as DNA: TGTGCCAGCAGCTTAGTCGTGGGACTAGGAGGCAATCAGCCCCAGCATTTT. Translation: CASSLVVGLGGNQPQHF.

The chain combines TRBV6-1 with TRBJ1-5; 7 positions agree with TRBD1. Germline values: CDR1 MNHNS, CDR2 SASEGT. V shed 4 bases, J shed 4 bases, and the junction held 7 bases outside the gene matches. This CDR3 is built from 15 residues. The CDR3 spells CASSGGTARNQPQHF. The CDR3 DNA sequence: TGTGCCAGCAGTGGCGGGACAGCAAGAAATCAGCCCCAGCATTTT.